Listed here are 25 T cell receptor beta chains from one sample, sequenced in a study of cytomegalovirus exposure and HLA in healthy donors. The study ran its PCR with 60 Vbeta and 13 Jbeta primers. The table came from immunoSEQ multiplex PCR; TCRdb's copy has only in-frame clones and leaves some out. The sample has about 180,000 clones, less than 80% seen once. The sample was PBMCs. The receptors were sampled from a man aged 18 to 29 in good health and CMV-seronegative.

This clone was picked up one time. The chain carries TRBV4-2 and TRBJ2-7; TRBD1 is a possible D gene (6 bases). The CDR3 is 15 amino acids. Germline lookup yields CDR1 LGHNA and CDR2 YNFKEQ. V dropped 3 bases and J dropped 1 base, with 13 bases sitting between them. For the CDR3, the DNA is TGTGCCAGCAGCCATTCTCAGGACAGATCCTACGAGCAGTACTTC. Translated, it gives CASSHSQDRSYEQYF.

The CDR3 DNA reads TGTGCCAGCAGCTTATGGCAGGTCTTGAACACCGGGGAGCTGTTTTTT. Protein sequence: CASSLWQVLNTGELFF. This chain links TRBV7-3 with TRBJ2-2; D ambiguous. CDR1 is SGHTA and CDR2 is FQGTGA in the germline V gene. Between the trimmed V and J ends, which lost 2 bases and 1 base, there was a span of 11 bases. The length of the CDR3 is 16 residues.

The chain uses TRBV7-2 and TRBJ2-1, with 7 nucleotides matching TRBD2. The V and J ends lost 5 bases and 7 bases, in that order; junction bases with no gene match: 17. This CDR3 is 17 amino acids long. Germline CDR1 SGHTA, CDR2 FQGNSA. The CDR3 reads CASSPAITSAAGNEQFF. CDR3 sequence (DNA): TGTGCCAGCAGCCCAGCCATAACTAGCGCCGCGGGGAATGAGCAGTTCTTC.

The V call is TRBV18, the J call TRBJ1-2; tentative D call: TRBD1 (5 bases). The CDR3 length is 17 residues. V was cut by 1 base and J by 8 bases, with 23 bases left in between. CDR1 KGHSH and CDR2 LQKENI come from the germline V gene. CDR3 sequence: CASSPLQGLGPGGGYTF. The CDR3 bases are TGTGCCAGCTCACCACTGCAGGGTTTGGGCCCTGGTGGAGGCTACACCTTC.

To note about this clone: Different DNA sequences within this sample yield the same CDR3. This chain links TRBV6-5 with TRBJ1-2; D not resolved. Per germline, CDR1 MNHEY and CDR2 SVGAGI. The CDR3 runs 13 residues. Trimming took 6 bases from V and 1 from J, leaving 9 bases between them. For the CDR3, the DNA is TGTGCCAGCAGCCCCACCGGTAACTATGGCTACACCTTC. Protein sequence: CASSPTGNYGYTF.

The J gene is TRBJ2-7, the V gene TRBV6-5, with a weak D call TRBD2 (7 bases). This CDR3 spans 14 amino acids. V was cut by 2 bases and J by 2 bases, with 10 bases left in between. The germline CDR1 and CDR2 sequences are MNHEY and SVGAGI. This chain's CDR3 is CASSYGGAPYEQYF. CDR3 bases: TGTGCCAGCAGTTACGGGGGGGCCCCCTACGAGCAGTACTTC.

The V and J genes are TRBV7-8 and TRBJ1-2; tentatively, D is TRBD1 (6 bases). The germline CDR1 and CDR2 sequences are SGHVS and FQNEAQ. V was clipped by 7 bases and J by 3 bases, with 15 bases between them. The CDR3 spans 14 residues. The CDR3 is CASTPARGDYGYTF. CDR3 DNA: TGTGCCAGCACTCCCGCCAGGGGTGACTATGGCTACACCTTC.

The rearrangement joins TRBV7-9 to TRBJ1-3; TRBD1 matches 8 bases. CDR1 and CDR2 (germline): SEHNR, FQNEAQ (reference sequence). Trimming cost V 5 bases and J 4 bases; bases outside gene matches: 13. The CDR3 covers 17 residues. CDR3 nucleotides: TGTGCCAGCAGCCCATCTTTTTCGACAGGGGCAGGAAACACCATATATTTT. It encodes CASSPSFSTGAGNTIYF.

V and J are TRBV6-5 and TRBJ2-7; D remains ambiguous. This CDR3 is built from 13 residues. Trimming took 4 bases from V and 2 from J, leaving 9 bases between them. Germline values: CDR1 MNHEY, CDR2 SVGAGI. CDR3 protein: CASSSQPTYEQYF. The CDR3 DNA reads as TGTGCCAGCAGTTCACAGCCAACCTACGAGCAGTACTTC.

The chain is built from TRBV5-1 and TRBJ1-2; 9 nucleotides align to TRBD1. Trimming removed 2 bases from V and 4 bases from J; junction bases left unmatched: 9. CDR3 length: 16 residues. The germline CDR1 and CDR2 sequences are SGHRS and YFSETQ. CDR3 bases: TGCGCCAGCAGCTTACGGACAGGGGTGAACGGCTATGGCTACACCTTC. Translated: CASSLRTGVNGYGYTF.

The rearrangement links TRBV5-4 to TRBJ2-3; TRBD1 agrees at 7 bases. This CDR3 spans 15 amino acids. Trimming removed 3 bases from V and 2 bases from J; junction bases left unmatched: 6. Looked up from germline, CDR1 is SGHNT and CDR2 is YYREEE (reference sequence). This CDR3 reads CASSSRQGLTDTQYF. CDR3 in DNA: TGTGCCAGCAGCTCCCGACAGGGCCTCACAGATACGCAGTATTTT. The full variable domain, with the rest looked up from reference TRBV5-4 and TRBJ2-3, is ETGVTQSPTHLIKTRGQQVTLRCSSQSGHNTVSWYQQALGQGPQFIFQYYREEENGRGNFPPRFSGLQFPNYSSELNVNALELDDSALYLCASSSRQGLTDTQYFGPGTRLTVL.

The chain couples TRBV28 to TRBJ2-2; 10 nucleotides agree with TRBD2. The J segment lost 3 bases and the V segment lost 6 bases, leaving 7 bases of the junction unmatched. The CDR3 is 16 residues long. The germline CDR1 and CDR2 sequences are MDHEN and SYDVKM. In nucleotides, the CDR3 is TGTGCCAGCAGGCCCCTACTAGCGGGATACACCGGGGAGCTGTTTTTT. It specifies CASRPLLAGYTGELFF.

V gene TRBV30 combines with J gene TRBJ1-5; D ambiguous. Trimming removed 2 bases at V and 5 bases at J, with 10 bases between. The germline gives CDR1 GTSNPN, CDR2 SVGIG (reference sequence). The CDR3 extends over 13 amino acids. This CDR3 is CAWSMGQDQPQHF. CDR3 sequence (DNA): TGTGCCTGGAGTATGGGCCAGGATCAGCCCCAGCATTTT.

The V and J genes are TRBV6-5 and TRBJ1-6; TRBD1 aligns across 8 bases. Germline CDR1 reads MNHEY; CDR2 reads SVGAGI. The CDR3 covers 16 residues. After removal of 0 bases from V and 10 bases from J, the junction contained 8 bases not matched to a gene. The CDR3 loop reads CASSYSIQGARSPLHF. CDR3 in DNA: TGTGCCAGCAGTTACTCGATCCAGGGGGCACGGTCACCCCTCCACTTT.

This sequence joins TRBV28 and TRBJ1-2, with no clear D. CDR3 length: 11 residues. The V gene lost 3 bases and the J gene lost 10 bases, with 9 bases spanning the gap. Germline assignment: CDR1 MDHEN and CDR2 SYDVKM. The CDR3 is CASSFWQNYTF. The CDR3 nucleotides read TGTGCCAGCAGTTTTTGGCAGAACTACACCTTC.

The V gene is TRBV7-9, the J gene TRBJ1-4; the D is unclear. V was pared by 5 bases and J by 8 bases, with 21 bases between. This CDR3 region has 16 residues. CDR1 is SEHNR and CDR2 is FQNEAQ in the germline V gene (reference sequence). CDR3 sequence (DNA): TGTGCCAGCAGCACATACTCCACACAAGGAGGGGAAAAACTGTTTTTT. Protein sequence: CASSTYSTQGGEKLFF.

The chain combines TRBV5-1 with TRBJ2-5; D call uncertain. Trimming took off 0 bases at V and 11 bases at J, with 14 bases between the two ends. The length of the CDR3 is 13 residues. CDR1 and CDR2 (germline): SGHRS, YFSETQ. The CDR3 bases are TGCGCCAGCAGCTTGGGACTCCGTTACGGGCAGTACTTC. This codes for CASSLGLRYGQYF.

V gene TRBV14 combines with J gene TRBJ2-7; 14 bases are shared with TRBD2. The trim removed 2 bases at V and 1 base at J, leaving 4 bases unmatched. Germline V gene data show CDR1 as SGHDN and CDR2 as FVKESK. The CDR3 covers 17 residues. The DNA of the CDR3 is TGTGCCAGCAGCCAATACGGGACTAGCGGGGGATCCTACGAGCAGTACTTC. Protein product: CASSQYGTSGGSYEQYF.

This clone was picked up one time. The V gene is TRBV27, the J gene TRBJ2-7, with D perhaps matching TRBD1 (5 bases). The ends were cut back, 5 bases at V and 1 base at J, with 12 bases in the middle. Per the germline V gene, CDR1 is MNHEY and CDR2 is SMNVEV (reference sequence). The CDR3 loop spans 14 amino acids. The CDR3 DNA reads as TGTGCCAGCAGTAGGGGCCCGACATCCTACGAGCAGTACTTC. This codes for CASSRGPTSYEQYF.

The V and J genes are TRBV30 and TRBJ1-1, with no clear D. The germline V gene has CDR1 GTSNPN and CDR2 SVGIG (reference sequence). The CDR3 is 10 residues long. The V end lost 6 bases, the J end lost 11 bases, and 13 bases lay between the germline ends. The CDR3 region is CACGRETAFF. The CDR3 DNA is TGTGCCTGCGGGCGGGAGACGGCTTTCTTT.

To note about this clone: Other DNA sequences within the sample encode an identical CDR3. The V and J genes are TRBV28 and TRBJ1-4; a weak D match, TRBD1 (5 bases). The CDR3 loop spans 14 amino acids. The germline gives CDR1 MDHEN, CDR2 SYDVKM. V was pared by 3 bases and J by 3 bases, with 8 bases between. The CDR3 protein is CASSFRGSNEKLFF. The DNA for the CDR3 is TGTGCCAGCAGTTTTCGGGGGTCTAATGAAAAACTGTTTTTT.

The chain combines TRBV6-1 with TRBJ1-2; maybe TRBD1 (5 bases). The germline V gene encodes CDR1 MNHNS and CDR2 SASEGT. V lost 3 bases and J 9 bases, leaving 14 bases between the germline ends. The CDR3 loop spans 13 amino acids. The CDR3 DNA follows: TGTGCCAGCAGTGATGCGGGGGGAGTTAGCTACACCTTC. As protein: CASSDAGGVSYTF.

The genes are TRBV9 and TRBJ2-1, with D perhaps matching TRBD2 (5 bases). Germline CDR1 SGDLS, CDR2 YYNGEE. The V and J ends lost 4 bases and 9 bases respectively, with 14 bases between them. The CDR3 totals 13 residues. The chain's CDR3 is CASSPRGKSEQFF. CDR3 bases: TGTGCCAGCAGCCCTAGAGGGAAAAGTGAGCAGTTCTTC.

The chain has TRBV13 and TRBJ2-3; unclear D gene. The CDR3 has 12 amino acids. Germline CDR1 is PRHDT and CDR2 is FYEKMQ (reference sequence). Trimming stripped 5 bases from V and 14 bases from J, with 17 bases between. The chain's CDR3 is CASSPRTSIRYF. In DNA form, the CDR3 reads TGTGCCAGCAGCCCCAGAACCAGTATCCGGTATTTT.

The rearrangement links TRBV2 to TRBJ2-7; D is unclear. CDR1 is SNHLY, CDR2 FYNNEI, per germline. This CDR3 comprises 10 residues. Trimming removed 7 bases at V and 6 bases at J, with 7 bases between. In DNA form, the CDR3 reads TGTGCCAGCATGGTGGCCGAGCAGTACTTC. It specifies CASMVAEQYF.